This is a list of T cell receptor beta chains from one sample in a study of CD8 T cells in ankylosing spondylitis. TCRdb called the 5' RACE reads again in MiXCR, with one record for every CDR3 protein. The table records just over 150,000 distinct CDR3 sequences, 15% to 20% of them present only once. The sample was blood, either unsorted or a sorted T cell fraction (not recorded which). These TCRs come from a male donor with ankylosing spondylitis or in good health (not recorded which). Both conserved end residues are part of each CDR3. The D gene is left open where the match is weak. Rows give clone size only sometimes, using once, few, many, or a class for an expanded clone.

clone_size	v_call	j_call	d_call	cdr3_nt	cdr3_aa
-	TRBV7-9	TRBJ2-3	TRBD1	TGTGCCAGCAGTAATAAACCCGGACAGGGTACGGATACGCAGTATTTT	CASSNKPGQGTDTQYF
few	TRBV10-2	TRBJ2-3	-	TGCGCCAGCAGCGGGACACCCTCTAGCACAGATACGCAGTATTTT	CASSGTPSSTDTQYF
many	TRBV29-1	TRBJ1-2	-	TGCAGCGTTGGGGGGGGCAGTCGGGAGGGCTACACCTTC	CSVGGGSREGYTF
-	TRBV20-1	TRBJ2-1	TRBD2	TGCAGTGCTAGAGATTTACTAGCGGGGCGGTCGGAGCAGTTCTTC	CSARDLLAGRSEQFF
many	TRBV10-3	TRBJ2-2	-	TGTGCCATCAGTGAAGGGCAGATGACCGGGGAGCTGTTTTTT	CAISEGQMTGELFF
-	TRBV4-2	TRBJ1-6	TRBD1	TGTGCCAGCGAGTCAAAGGGGACAGGGGCTTCACCCCTCCACTTT	CASESKGTGASPLHF
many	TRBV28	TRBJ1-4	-	TGTGCCAGCAGCACCAACAGGAAAGGGGATGAAAAACTGTTTTTT	CASSTNRKGDEKLFF
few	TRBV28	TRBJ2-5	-	TGTGCCAGCAGTTCCCCGGGAGTTTCCCAAGAGACCCAGTACTTC	CASSSPGVSQETQYF
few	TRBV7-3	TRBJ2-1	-	TGTGCCAGCAGCCCGGGACGAAACAATGAGCAGTTCTTC	CASSPGRNNEQFF
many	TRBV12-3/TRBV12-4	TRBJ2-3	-	TGTGCCAGCAAGTTGATCGGGAGCACAGATACGCAGTATTTT	CASKLIGSTDTQYF
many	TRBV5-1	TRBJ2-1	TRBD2	TGCGCCAGCAGCTTGACTAGCGTTATGAATGAGCAGTTCTTC	CASSLTSVMNEQFF
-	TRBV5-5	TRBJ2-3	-	TGTGCCAGCAGCTTGGACGGACGAGTCACAGATACGCAGTATTTT	CASSLDGRVTDTQYF
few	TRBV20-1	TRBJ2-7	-	TGCAGTGCTAGGCGTCAGCCCTACGAGCAGTACTTC	CSARRQPYEQYF
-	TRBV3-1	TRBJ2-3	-	TGTGCCACCCAACAGGGATCGACGGATACGCAGTATTTT	CATQQGSTDTQYF
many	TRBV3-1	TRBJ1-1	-	TGTGCCAGCAGCCCAACAGGACCCTTGAACACTGAAGCTTTCTTT	CASSPTGPLNTEAFF
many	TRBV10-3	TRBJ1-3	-	TGTGCCATCCGTGGAGTGGGAAACACCATATATTTT	CAIRGVGNTIYF
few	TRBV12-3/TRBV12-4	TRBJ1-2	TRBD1	TGTGCCATCTACCACCGACAGGGGCCAATCTATGGCTACACCTTC	CAIYHRQGPIYGYTF
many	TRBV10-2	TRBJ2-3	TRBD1	TGCGCCAGCAGTGAGTCGACCGCGGGACAGGATACAGATACGCAGTATTTT	CASSESTAGQDTDTQYF
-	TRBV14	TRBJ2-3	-	TGTGCCAGCAGCCCCACAGGGTGGACAGATACGCAGTATTTT	CASSPTGWTDTQYF
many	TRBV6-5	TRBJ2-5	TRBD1	TGTGCCAGCAGTTCCCCCGACAGGGTACGAAAGATCCAGTACTTC	CASSSPDRVRKIQYF
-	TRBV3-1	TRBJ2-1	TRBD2	TGTGCCAGCAGCCACCCAGCGGGAGGTAACAACAATGCGCAGTTCTTC	CASSHPAGGNNNAQFF
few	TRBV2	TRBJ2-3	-	TGTGCCAGCAGTGAAGCACTCGGCTCCACAGATACGCAGTATTTT	CASSEALGSTDTQYF
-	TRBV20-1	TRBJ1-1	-	TGCAGTGCTGTAAGCGGGACTCTAAACACTGAAGCTTTCTTT	CSAVSGTLNTEAFF
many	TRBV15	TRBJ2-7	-	TGTGCCACCAGCAGAGAAACTACCTACGAGCAGTACTTC	CATSRETTYEQYF
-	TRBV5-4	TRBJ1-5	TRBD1	TGTGCCAGCAGCTGGGACAGGGGTAGCAATCAGCCCCAGCATTTT	CASSWDRGSNQPQHF
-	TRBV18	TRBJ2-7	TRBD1	TGTGCCAGCTCACCTAAGTCAGGGGGTCACGAGCAGTACTTC	CASSPKSGGHEQYF
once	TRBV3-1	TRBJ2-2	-	TGTGCCAGCAGCCCTCTCTATAGCGGTTACACCGGGGAGCTGTTTTTT	CASSPLYSGYTGELFF
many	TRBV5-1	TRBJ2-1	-	TGCGCCAGCAGCCCAAATGAGCGGGTGTGGTTCTTC	CASSPNERVWFF
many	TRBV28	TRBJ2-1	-	TGTGCCAGCAATGGGGGGCTGGCGCAGTTCTTC	CASNGGLAQFF
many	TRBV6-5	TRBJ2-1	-	TGTGCCAGCAGTTCCGACAGAAACTCCTACAATGAGCAGTTCTTC	CASSSDRNSYNEQFF
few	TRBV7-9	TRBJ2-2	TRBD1	TGTGCCAGCAGCCCGGGACAGGTGAACACCGGGGAGCTGTTTTTT	CASSPGQVNTGELFF
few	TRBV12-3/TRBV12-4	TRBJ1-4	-	TGTGCCAGCAGTACGAGAGAGGGTCGAGGACCCGGAGTGGAAAAACTGTTTTTT	CASSTREGRGPGVEKLFF
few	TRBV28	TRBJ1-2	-	TGTGCCAGCACAGGGACGTCTAACTATGGCTACACCTTC	CASTGTSNYGYTF
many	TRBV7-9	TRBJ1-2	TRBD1	TGTGCCAGCGGACGACAGGGAGACTATGGCTACACCTTC	CASGRQGDYGYTF
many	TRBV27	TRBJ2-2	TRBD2	TGTGCCAGCAGTTTCGTCGTAGGACTAGCGGGAGGAGAGCTGTTTTTT	CASSFVVGLAGGELFF
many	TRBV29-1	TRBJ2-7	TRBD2	TGCAGCGTGGAAGTGTTAGCGGGAGCTCGTCGAGGCGAGCAGTACTTC	CSVEVLAGARRGEQYF
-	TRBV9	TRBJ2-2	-	TGTGCCAGCAGCGTAGGGACTCTACCAACCGGGGAGCTGTTTTTT	CASSVGTLPTGELFF
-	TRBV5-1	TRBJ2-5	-	TGCGCCAGCAGCCCCACAGCTGGATCAGAGACCCAGTACTTC	CASSPTAGSETQYF
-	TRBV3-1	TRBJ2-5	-	TGTGCCAGCACCAGTTACAGGTCACAAGAGACCCAGTACTTC	CASTSYRSQETQYF
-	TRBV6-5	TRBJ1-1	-	TGTGCCAGCAGTTACGTACAGGGAATGGGGACTGAAGCTTTCTTT	CASSYVQGMGTEAFF
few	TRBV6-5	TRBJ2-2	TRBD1	TGTGCCAGCAGATTGAGACAGGGCGGGGAGCTGTTTTTT	CASRLRQGGELFF
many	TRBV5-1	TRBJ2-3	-	TGCGCCAGCAGCTTGGGGATAGACACAGATACGCAGTATTTT	CASSLGIDTDTQYF
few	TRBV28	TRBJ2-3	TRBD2	TGTGCCAGCAGTTTAGCCGGACTAGCGGGACACACAGATACGCAGTATTTT	CASSLAGLAGHTDTQYF
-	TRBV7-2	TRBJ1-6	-	TGTGCCAGCAGCTGGGGCCCAATCCTCCACTTT	CASSWGPILHF
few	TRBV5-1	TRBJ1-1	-	TGCGCCAGCAGCCTAACAGGGAGCCCTGAAGCTTTCTTT	CASSLTGSPEAFF
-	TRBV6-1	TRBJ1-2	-	TGTGCCAGCAAAACAGACAGGTTCCGACTGTATGGCTACACCTTC	CASKTDRFRLYGYTF